The present TCR beta chain was sequenced within a study of T cell responses to AZD1222 COVID-19 vaccine. Germline V CDR1 and CDR2: SGHTA, FQGTGA. V was pared by 5 bases and J by 6 bases, with 8 bases of the junction left unmatched. The CDR3 loop spans 14 amino acids. Data came from immunoSEQ multiplex PCR; TCRdb stores just in-frame clones and leaves some out. Of 130,000 to 150,000 clones in the sample, roughly 91% were seen once. The chain employs TRBV7-3 and TRBJ2-3; 7 nucleotides align to TRBD1. The specimen comprised peripheral blood, sampled on day 0 of AZD1222 vaccination. The receptor's source is an adult in good health. CDR3 loop: CASSPGTEGDTQYF. In DNA, the CDR3 is TGTGCCAGCAGCCCCGGGACAGAGGGGGATACGCAGTATTTT.